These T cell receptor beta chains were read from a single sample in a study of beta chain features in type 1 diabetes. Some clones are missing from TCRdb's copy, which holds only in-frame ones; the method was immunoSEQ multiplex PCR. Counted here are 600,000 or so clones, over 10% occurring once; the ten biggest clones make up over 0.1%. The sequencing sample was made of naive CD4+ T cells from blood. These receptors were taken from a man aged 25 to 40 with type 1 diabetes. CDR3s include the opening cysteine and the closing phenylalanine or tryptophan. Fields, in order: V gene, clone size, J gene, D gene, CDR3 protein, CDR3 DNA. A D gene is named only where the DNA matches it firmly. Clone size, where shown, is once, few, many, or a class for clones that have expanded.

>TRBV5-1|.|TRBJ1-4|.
CASSSGATNEKLFF
TGCGCCAGCAGCTCAGGGGCCACTAATGAAAAACTGTTTTTT
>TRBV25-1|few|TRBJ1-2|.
CASSPEGGRGYTF
TGTGCCAGCAGTCCGGAAGGGGGGAGAGGCTACACCTTC
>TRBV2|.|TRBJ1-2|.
CASSEALWVYGYTF
TGTGCCAGCAGTGAAGCGCTTTGGGTTTATGGCTACACCTTC
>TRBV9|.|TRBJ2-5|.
CASSVGLNQETQYF
TGTGCCAGCAGCGTAGGCCTAAATCAAGAGACCCAGTACTTC
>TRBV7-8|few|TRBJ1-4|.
CASSFGRSNEKLFF
TGTGCCAGCAGCTTCGGCAGGAGCAATGAAAAACTGTTTTTT
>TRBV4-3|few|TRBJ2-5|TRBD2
CASSRASGVETQYF
TGCGCCAGCAGCCGGGCTAGCGGGGTAGAGACCCAGTACTTC
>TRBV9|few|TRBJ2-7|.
CASSVGSGGQYF
TGTGCCAGCAGCGTAGGTAGCGGCGGGCAGTACTTC
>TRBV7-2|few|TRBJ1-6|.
CASTPGGDNSPLHF
TGTGCCAGCACCCCGGGAGGAGATAATTCACCCCTCCACTTT
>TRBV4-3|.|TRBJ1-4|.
CASSQDSAGWEEKLFF
TGCGCCAGCAGCCAAGATTCGGCAGGGTGGGAAGAAAAACTGTTTTTT
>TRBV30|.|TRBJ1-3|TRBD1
CAWTGGSGNTIYF
TGTGCCTGGACAGGGGGCTCTGGAAACACCATATATTTT
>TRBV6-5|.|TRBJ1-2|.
CASSYLQDVAGYTF
TGTGCCAGCAGTTACTTACAGGATGTTGCTGGCTACACCTTC
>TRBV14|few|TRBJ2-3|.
CASSQVTGFPDTQYF
TGTGCCAGCAGCCAAGTCACTGGGTTCCCAGATACGCAGTATTTT
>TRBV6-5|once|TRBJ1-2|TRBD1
CASSGYRGTNYGYTF
TGTGCCAGCAGTGGCTACAGGGGTACCAACTATGGCTACACCTTC
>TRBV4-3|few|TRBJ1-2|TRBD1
CASSPGQGEGYTF
TGCGCCAGCAGCCCTGGACAGGGAGAGGGCTACACCTTC